Only a few counts were recorded for the clone carrying this T cell receptor (beta chain). The antigen is not known. TCRdb re-called the RT-PCR reads with MiXCR, one entry per CDR3 protein. The sample has about half a million distinct CDR3 sequences, roughly 11% seen once. The V and J ends lost 5 bases and 8 bases respectively, with 15 bases between them. In germline, CDR1 is SGHTA, CDR2 FQGTGA. The length of the CDR3 is 13 residues. This entry comes from a study of response to subunit inactivated influenza vaccine. Study-wide findings and caveats: Seasonal influenza vaccination, on each occasion, was suggested by the authors to recruit few new T cells.

The sample consisted of PBMCs from blood, taken 40 to 50 days after vaccination. The sequence was collected from a man over 45 who received an inactivated influenza vaccine. J is TRBJ2-5 and V is TRBV7-3; D could derive from TRBD1 or TRBD2 (5 bases each). The CDR3 bases are TGTGCCAGCAGCCCGGGGACGGCCCTAACCCAGTACTTC. Amino acid sequence: CASSPGTALTQYF.